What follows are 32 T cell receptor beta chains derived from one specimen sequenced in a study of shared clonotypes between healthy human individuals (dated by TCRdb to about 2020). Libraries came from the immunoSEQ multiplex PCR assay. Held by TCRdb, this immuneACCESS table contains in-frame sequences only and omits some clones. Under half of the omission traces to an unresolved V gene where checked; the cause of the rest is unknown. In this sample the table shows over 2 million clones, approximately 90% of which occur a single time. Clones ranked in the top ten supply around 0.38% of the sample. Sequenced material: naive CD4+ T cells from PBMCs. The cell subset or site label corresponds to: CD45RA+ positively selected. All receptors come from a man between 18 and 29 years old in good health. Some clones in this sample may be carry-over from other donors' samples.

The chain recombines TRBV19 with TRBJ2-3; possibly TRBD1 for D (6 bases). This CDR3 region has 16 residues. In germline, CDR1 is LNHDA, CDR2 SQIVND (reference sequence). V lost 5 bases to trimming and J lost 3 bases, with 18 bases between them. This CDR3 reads CASSPQNRDRTDTQYF. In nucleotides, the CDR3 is TGTGCCAGTAGTCCCCAAAACAGGGATCGGACAGATACGCAGTATTTT.

CDR3 residues: CATSKDSGNTIYF. DNA of the CDR3: TGTGCCACCAGCAAGGACTCTGGAAACACCATATATTTT. The chain couples TRBV15 to TRBJ1-3; D is uncertain. In germline, CDR1 is LNHNV, CDR2 YYDKDF (reference sequence). V dropped 4 bases and J dropped 0 bases, with 4 bases sitting between them. The CDR3 spans 13 residues. The full variable domain, rest sourced from reference TRBV15 and TRBJ1-3, is DAMVIQNPRYQVTQFGKPVTLSCSQTLNHNVMYWYQQKSSQAPKLLFHYYDKDFNNEADTPDNFQSRRPNTSFCFLDIRSPGLGDTAMYLCATSKDSGNTIYFGEGSWLTVV.

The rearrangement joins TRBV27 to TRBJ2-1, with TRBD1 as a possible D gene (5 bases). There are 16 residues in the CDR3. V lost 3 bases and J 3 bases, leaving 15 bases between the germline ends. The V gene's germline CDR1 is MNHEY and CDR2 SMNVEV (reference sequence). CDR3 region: CASSFRAGLIYNEQFF. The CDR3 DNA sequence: TGTGCCAGCAGTTTCAGGGCAGGGTTGATCTACAATGAGCAGTTCTTC.

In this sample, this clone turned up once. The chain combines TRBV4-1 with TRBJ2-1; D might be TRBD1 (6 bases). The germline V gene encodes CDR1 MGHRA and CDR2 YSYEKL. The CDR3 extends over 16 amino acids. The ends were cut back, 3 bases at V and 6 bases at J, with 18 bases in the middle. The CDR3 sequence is CASSHGGGMLPNEQFF. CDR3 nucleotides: TGCGCCAGCAGCCATGGGGGCGGCATGCTCCCCAATGAGCAGTTCTTC.

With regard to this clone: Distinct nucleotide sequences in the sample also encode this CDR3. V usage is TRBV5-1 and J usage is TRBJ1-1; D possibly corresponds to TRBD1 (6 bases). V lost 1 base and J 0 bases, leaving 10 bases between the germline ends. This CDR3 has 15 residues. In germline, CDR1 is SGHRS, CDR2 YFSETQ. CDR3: CASSLTGSMNTEAFF. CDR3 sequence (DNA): TGCGCCAGCAGCTTGACAGGGTCCATGAACACTGAAGCTTTCTTT.

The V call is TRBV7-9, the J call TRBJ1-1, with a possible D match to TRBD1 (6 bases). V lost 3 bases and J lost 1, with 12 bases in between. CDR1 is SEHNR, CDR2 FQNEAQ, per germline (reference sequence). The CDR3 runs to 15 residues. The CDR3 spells CASSFTTGPNTEAFF. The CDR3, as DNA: TGTGCCAGCAGCTTTACAACAGGGCCGAACACTGAAGCTTTCTTT.

The CDR3 loop is CASSLVPGNGYTF. The CDR3 DNA sequence: TGCGCCAGCAGCTTGGTGCCAGGGAATGGCTACACCTTC. V is TRBV5-1 and J is TRBJ1-2, with D possibly TRBD1 on 5 matching bases. Germline assignment: CDR1 SGHRS and CDR2 YFSETQ. Deletions cut 0 bases from V and 6 bases from J, with 9 bases between. The CDR3 covers 13 residues.

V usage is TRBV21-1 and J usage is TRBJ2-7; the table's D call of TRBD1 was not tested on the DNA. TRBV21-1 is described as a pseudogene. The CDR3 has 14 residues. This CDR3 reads CASSKRDRVHEQYF. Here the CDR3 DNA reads TGTGCCAGCAGCAAACGGGACAGGGTGCACGAGCAGTACTTC.

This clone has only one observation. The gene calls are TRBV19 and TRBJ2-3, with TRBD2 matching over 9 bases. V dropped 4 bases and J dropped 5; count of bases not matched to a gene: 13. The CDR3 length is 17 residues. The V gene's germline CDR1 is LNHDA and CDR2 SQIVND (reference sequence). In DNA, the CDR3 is TGTGCCAGTAGTACATTAGCGGGAGCGGATTGGAGAGATACGCAGTATTTT. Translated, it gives CASSTLAGADWRDTQYF.

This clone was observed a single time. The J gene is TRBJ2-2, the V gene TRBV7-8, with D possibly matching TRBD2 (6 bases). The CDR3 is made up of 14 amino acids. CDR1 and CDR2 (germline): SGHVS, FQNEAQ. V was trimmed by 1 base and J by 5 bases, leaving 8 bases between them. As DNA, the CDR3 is TGTGCCAGCAGCTTAGGAGGAGGGACCGGGGAGCTGTTTTTT. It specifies CASSLGGGTGELFF.

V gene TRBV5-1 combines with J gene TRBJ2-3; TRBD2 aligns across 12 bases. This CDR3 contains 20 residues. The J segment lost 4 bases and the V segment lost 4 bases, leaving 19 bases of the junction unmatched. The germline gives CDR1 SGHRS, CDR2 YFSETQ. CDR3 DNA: TGCGCCAGCAGCCCCTTGAGGGCTAGCGGGAGGGCCGCCGCGGCAGATACGCAGTATTTT. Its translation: CASSPLRASGRAAAADTQYF.

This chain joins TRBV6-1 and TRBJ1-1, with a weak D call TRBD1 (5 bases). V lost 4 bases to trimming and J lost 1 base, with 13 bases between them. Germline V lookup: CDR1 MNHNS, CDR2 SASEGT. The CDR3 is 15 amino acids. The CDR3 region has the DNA TGTGCCAGCAGTGGAAAGGGCACAGGGAACACTGAAGCTTTCTTT. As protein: CASSGKGTGNTEAFF.

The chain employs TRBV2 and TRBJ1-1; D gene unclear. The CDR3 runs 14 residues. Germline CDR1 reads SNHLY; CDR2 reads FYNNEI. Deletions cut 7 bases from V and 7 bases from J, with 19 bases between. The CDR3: CASIKHWGGGEAFF. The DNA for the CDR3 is TGTGCCAGCATTAAGCATTGGGGAGGCGGTGAAGCTTTCTTT. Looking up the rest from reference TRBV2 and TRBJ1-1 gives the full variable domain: EPEVTQTPSHQVTQMGQEVILRCVPISNHLYFYWYRQILGQKVEFLVSFYNNEISEKSEIFDDQFSVERPDGSNFTLKIRSTKLEDSAMYFCASIKHWGGGEAFFGQGTRLTVV.

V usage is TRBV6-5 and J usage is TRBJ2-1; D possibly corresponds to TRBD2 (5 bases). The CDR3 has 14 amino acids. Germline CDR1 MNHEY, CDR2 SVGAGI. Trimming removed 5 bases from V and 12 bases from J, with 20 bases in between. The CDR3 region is CASSPDGEGLGQFF. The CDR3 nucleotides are TGTGCCAGCAGTCCTGACGGGGAAGGCCTGGGGCAGTTCTTC.

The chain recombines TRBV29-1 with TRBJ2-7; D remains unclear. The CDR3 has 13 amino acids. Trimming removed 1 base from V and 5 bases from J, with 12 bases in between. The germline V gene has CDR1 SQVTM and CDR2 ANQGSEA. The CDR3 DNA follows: TGCAGCGTTGAAGGCAGGAATCGGGACGAGCAGTACTTC. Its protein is CSVEGRNRDEQYF.

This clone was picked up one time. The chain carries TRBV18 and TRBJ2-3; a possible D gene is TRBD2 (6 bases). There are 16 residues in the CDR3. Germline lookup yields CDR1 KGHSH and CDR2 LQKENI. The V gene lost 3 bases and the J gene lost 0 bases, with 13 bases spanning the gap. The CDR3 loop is CASSPVASVSTDTQYF. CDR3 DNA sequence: TGTGCCAGCTCACCCGTGGCTAGCGTCAGCACAGATACGCAGTATTTT.

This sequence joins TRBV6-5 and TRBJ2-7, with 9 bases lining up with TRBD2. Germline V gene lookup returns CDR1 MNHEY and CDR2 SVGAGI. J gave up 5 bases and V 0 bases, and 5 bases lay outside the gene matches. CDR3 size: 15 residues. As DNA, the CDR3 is TGTGCCAGCAGTTACTCTAGCGGGAGTATGGACGAGCAGTACTTC. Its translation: CASSYSSGSMDEQYF.

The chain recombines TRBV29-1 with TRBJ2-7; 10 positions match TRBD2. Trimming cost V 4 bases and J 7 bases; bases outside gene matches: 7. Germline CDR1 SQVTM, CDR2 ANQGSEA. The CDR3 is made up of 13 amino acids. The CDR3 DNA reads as TGCAGCGTTGCCCTAGCGGGAGCCGGGGAGCAGTACTTC. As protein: CSVALAGAGEQYF.

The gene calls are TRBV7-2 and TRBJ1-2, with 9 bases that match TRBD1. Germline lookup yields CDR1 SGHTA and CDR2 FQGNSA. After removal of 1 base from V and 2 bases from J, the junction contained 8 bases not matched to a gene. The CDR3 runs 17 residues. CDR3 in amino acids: CASSLVGTGTLNYGYTF. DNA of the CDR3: TGTGCCAGCAGCTTAGTCGGGACAGGGACCCTCAACTATGGCTACACCTTC.

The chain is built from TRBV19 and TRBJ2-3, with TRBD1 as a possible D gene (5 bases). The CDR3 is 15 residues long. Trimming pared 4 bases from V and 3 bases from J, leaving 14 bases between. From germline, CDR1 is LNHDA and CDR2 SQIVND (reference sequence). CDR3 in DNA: TGTGCCAGTAGTAGTCCCCTCGCAGGGACAGATACGCAGTATTTT. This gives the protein CASSSPLAGTDTQYF.

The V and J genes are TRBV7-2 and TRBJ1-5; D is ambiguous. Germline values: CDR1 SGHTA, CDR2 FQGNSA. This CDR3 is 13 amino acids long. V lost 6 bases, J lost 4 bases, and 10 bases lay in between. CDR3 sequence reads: CASRGQLNQPQHF. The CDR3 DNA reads TGTGCCAGCAGAGGCCAGCTTAATCAGCCCCAGCATTTT. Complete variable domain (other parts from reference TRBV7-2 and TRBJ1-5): GAGVSQSPSNKVTEKGKDVELRCDPISGHTALYWYRQSLGQGLEFLIYFQGNSAPDKSGLPSDRFSAERTGGSVSTLTIQRTQQEDSAVYLCASRGQLNQPQHFGDGTRLSIL.

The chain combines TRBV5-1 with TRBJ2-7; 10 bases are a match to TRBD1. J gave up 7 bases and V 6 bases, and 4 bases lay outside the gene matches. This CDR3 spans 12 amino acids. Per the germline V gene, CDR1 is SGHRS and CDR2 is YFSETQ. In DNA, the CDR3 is TGCGCCAGCACTCCGGACAGGGGGGAGCAGTACTTC. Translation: CASTPDRGEQYF.

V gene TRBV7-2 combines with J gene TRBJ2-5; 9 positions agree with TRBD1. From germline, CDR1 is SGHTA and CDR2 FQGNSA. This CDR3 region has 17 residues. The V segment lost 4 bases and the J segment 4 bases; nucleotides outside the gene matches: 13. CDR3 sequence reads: CASSWDRARGSLETQYF. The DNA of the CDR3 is TGTGCCAGCAGCTGGGACAGGGCCCGCGGGAGTTTAGAGACCCAGTACTTC.

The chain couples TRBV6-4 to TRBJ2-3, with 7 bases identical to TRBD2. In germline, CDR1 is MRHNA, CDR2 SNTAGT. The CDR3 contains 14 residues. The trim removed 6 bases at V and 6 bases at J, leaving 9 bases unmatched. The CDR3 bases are TGTGCCAGCAGAGAGCAGGGAGGGATGGATACGCAGTATTTT. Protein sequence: CASREQGGMDTQYF.

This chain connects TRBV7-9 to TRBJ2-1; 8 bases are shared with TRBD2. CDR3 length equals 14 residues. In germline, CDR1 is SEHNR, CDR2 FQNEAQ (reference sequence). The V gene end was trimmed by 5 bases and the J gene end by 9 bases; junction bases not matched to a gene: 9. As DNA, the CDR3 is TGTGCCAGCAGCGAACCAGCGGGAGTGTTTGAGCAGTTCTTC. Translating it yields CASSEPAGVFEQFF.

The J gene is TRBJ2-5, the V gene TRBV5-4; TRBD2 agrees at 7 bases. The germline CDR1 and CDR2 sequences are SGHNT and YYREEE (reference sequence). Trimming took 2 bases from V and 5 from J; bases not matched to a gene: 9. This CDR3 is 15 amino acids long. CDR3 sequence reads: CASSFPGLVGETQYF. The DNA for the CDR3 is TGTGCCAGCAGCTTCCCCGGACTAGTCGGGGAGACCCAGTACTTC.

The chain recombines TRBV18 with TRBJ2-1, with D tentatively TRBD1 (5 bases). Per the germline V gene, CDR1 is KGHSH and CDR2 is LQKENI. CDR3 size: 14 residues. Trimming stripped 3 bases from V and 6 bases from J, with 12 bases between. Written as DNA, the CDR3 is TGTGCCAGCTCACCGCGGACCACAGGCAATGAGCAGTTCTTC. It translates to CASSPRTTGNEQFF.

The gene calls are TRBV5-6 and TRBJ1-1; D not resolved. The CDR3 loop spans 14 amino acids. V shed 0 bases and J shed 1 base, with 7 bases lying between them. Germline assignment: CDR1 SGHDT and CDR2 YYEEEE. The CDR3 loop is CASSLGAGNTEAFF. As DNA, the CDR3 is TGTGCCAGCAGCTTGGGGGCAGGGAACACTGAAGCTTTCTTT. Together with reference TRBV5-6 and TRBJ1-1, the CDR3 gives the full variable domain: DAGVTQSPTHLIKTRGQQVTLRCSPKSGHDTVSWYQQALGQGPQFIFQYYEEEERQRGNFPDRFSGHQFPNYSSELNVNALLLGDSALYLCASSLGAGNTEAFFGQGTRLTVV.

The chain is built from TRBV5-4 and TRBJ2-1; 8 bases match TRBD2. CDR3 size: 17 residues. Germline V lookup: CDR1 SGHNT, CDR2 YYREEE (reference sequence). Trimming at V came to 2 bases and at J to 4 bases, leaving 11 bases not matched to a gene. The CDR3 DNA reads TGTGCCAGCAGCTTAGGACTCGGCGGGGGGTTGTACAATGAGCAGTTCTTC. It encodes CASSLGLGGGLYNEQFF.

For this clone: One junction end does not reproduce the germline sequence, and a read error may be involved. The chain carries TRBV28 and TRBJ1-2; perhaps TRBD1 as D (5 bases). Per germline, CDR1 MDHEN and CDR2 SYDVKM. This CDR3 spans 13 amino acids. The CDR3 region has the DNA TGTGCCAGCAGTTCCCTACGGGACTTTTATAAGCCCTTC. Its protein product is CASSSLRDFYKPF.

The CDR3 sequence is CASSSTGGAGGANVLTF. DNA for the CDR3: TGTGCCAGCAGTTCGACAGGGGGCGCGGGCGGGGCCAACGTCCTGACTTTC. J is TRBJ2-6 and V is TRBV28, with 10 bases matching TRBD1. V lost 4 bases and J lost 4; bases outside the gene matches: 7. The CDR3 extends over 17 amino acids. CDR1 MDHEN and CDR2 SYDVKM come from the germline V gene.

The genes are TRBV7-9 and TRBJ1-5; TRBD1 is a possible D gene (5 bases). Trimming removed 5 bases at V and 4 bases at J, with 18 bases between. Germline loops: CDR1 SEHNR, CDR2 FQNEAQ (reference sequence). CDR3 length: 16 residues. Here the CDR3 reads CASSQTGGGDNQPQHF. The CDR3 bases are TGTGCCAGCAGCCAAACCGGGGGAGGGGATAATCAGCCCCAGCATTTT.